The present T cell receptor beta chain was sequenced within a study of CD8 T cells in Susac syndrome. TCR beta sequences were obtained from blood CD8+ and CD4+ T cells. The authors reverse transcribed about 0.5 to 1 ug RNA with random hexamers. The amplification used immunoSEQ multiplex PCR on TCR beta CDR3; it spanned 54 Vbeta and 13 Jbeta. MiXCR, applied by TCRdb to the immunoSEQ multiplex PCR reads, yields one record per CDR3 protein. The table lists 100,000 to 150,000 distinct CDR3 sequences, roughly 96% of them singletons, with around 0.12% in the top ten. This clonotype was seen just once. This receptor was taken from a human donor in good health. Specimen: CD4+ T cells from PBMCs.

CDR3 sequence (DNA): TGTGCCAGCAGTTTAATCGGTGATAGGGTAGATCAGCCCCAGCATTTT. This encodes CASSLIGDRVDQPQHF. The V gene is TRBV27, the J gene TRBJ1-5, with unresolved D. The CDR3 is made up of 16 amino acids. V lost 2 bases and J 5 bases, leaving 16 bases between the germline ends. The germline gives CDR1 MNHEY, CDR2 SMNVEV (reference sequence).